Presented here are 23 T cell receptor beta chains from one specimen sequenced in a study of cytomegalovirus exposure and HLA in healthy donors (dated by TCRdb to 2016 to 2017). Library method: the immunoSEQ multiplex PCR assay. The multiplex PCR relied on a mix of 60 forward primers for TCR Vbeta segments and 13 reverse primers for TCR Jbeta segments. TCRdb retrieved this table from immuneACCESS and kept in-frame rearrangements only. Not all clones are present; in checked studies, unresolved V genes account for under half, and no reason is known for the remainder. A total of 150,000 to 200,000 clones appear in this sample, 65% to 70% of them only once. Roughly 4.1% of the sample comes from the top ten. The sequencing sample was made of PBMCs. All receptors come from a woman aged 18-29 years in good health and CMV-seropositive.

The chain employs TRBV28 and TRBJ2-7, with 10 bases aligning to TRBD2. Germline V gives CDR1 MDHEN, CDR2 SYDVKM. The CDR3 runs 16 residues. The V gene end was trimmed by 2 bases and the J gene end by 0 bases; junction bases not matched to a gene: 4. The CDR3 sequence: CASSLRGLANSYEQYF. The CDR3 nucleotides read TGTGCCAGCAGTTTAAGGGGACTAGCGAACTCCTACGAGCAGTACTTC.

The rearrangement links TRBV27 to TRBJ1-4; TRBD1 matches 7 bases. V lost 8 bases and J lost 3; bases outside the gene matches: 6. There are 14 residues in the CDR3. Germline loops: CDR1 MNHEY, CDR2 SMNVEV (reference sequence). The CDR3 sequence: CASRQGRSNEKLFF. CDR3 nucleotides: TGTGCCAGCCGACAGGGAAGGTCTAATGAAAAACTGTTTTTT.

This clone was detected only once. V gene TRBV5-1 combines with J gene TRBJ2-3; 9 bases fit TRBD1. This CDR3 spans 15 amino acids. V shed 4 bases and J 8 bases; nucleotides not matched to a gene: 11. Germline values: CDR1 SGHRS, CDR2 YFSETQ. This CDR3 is CASSLPGQGMGTQYF. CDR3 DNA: TGCGCCAGCAGCCTACCCGGACAGGGGATGGGTACGCAGTATTTT.

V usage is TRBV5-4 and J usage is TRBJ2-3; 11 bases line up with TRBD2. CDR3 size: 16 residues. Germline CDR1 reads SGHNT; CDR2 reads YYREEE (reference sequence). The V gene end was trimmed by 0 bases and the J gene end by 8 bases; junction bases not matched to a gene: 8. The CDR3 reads CASSLVQGTSGSTQYF. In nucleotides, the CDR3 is TGTGCCAGCAGCTTGGTACAGGGAACTAGCGGGAGTACGCAGTATTTT.

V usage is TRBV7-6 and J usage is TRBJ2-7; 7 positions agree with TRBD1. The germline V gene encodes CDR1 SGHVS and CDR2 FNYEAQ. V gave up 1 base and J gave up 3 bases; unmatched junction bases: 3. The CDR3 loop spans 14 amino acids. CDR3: CASSLEGQSYEQYF. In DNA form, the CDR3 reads TGTGCCAGCAGCTTAGAGGGACAGAGCTACGAGCAGTACTTC.

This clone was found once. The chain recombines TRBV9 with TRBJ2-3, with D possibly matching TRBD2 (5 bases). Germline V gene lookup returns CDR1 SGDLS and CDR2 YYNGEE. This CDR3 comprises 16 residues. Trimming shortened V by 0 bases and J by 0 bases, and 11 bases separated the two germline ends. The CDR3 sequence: CASSVGTALSTDTQYF. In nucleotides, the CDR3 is TGTGCCAGCAGCGTAGGGACTGCATTAAGCACAGATACGCAGTATTTT.

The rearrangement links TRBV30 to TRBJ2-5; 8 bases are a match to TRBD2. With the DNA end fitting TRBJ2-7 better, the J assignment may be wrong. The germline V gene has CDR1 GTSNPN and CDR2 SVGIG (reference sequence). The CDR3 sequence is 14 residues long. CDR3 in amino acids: CAWSWSGGPYEQYF. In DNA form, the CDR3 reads TGTGCCTGGAGTTGGAGCGGGGGCCCCTACGAGCAGTACTTC.

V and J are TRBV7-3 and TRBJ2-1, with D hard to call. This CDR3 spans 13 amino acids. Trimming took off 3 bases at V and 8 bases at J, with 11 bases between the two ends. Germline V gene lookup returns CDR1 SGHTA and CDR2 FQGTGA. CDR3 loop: CASSFSSGHEQFF. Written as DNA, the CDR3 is TGTGCCAGCAGCTTTTCCTCAGGCCATGAGCAGTTCTTC.

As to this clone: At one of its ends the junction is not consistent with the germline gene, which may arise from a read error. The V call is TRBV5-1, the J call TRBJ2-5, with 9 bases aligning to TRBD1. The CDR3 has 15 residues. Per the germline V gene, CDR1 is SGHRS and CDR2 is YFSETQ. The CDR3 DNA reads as TGCGCCGGCAGCTTGGGGACAGGGAGGGTAGAGACCCAGTACTTC. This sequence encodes CAGSLGTGRVETQYF.

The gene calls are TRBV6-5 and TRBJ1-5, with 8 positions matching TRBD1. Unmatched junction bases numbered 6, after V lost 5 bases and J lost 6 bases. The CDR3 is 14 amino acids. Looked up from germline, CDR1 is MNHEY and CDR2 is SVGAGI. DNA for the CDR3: TGTGCCAGCAGTAAGACAGGACAGGGTCAGCCCCAGCATTTT. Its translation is CASSKTGQGQPQHF.

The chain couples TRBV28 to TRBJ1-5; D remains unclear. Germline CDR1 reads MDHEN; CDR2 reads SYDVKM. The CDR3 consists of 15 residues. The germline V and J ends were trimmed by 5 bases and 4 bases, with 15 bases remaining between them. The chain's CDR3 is CASSPGNSLNQPQHF. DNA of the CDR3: TGTGCCAGCAGTCCAGGCAATTCCCTTAATCAGCCCCAGCATTTT.

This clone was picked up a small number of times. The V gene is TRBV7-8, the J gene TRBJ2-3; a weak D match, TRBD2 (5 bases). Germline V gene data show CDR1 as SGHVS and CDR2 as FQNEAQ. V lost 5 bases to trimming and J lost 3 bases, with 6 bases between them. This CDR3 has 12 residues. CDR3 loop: CASSTRTDTQYF. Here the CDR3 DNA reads TGTGCCAGCAGCACTAGGACAGATACGCAGTATTTT.

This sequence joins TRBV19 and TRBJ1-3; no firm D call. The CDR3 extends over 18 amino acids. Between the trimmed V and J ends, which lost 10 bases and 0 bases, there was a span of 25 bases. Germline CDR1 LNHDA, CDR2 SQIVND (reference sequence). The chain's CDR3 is CATTLRRREWISGNTIYF. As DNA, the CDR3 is TGTGCCACTACTTTAAGGCGCCGGGAGTGGATCTCTGGAAACACCATATATTTT.

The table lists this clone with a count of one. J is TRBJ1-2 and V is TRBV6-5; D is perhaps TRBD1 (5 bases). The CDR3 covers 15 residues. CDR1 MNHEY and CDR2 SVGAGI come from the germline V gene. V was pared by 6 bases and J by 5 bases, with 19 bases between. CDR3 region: CASRKGWGEEYGYTF. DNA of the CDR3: TGTGCCAGCAGAAAGGGTTGGGGGGAGGAGTATGGCTACACCTTC.

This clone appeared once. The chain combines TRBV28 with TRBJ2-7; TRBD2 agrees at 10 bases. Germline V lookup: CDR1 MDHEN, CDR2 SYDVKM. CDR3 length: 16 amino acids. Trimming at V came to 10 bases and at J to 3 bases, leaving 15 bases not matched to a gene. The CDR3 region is CATRSSGRAVRYEQYF. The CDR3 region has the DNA TGTGCCACCCGTTCGAGCGGGAGGGCCGTCCGCTACGAGCAGTACTTC.

The CDR3 DNA sequence: TGTGCCAGCTCGCGTTCGACAGGGATGAGCCCCTACGAGCAGTACTTC. Amino acid sequence: CASSRSTGMSPYEQYF. This sequence joins TRBV18 and TRBJ2-7, with 7 nucleotides matching TRBD1. V trimming: 6 bases; J trimming: 2 bases; junction bases outside the gene matches: 13. This CDR3 region has 16 residues. Germline-derived CDR1 and CDR2 are KGHSH and LQKENI.

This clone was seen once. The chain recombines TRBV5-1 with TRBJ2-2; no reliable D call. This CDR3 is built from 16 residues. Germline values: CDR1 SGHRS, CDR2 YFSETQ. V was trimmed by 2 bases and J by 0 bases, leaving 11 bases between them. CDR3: CASSLAGPTNTGELFF. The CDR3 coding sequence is TGCGCCAGCAGCTTAGCAGGTCCCACGAACACCGGGGAGCTGTTTTTT.

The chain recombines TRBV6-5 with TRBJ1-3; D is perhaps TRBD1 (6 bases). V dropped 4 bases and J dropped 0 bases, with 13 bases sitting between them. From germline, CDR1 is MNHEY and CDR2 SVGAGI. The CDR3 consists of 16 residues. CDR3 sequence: CASSSNRVYSGNTIYF. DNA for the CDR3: TGTGCCAGCAGTTCCAACAGGGTTTACTCTGGAAACACCATATATTTT.

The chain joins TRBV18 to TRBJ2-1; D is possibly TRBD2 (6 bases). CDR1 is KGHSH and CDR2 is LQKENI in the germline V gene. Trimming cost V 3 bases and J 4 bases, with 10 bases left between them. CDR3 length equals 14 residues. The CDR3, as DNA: TGTGCCAGCTCACCTCGGGAGCCTTACAATGAGCAGTTCTTC. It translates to CASSPREPYNEQFF.

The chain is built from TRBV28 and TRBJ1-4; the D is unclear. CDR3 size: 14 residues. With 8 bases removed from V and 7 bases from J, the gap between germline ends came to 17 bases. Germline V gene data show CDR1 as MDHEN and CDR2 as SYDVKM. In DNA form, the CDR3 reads TGTGCCAGCCGCCGACCGGGGATCCGTGAAAAACTGTTTTTT. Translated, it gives CASRRPGIREKLFF.

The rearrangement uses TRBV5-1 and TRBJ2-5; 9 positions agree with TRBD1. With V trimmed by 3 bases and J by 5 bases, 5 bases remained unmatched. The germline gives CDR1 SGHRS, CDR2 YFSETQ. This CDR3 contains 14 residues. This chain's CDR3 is CASSSTGGTETQYF. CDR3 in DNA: TGCGCCAGCAGCTCGACAGGGGGTACGGAGACCCAGTACTTC.

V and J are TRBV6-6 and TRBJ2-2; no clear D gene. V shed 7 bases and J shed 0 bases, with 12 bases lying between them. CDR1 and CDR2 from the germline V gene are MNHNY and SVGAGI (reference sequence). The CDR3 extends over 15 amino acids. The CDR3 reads CASTRNAANTGELFF. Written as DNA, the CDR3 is TGTGCCAGCACAAGAAATGCGGCGAACACCGGGGAGCTGTTTTTT.

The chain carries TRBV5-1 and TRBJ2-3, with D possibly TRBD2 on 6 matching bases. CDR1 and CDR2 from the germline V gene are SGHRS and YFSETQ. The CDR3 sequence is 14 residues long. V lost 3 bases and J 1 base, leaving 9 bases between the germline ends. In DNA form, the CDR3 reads TGCGCCAGCAGCTCCGGGACTGGCACAGATACGCAGTATTTT. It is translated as CASSSGTGTDTQYF.